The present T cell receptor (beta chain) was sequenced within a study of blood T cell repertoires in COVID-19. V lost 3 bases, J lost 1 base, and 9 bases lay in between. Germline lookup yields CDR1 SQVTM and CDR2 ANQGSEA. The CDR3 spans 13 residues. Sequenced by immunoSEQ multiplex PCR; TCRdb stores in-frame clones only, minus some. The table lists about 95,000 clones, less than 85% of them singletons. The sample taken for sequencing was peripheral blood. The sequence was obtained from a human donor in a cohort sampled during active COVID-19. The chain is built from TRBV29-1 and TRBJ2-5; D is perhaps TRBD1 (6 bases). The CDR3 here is CSVDRGRQETQYF. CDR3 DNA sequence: TGCAGCGTTGACAGGGGACGCCAAGAGACCCAGTACTTC.